This T cell receptor beta chain was documented in a study of metastatic and nonmetastatic thyroid tumors. Whole-study context: Patients with malignant and benign thyroid disease provided blood and tumor or nodule tissue, whose repertoires were compared.

No patient received treatment before thyroid surgery. TCRdb re-analyzed the PCR reads using MiXCR. The sample consists of roughly 6,000 clones, around 35% of them appearing once. This clone is medium-sized within its sample. Sequencing was performed on adjacent normal tissue. This TCR was sampled from a male donor with papillary thyroid cancer or a benign thyroid nodule (not recorded which). Some clones in this sample may be carry-over from other donors' samples.

The chain's CDR3 is CASSLGLAGTDTQYF. The CDR3 region has the DNA TGTGCCAGCAGCTTGGGACTAGCGGGCACAGATACGCAGTATTTT. The chain recombines TRBV5-8 with TRBJ2-3; TRBD2 aligns across 9 bases. Germline values: CDR1 SGHTS, CDR2 YDEGEE. The CDR3 is 15 amino acids. Germline trimming cut 0 bases from V and 1 base from J; bases unmatched to any gene: 0.